These T cell receptor beta chains were read from a single sample in a study of Graves' ophthalmopathy and Graves' hyperthyroidism. TCRdb analysed the multiplex PCR reads with MiXCR anew, one entry per CDR3 protein. Of 350,000 to 400,000 distinct CDR3 sequences listed, around 18% are singletons. Sequences were obtained from peripheral blood. The receptor set was obtained from a woman between 18 and 30 years old with Graves' ophthalmopathy. Each CDR3 is given with its conserved first and last residue. A D gene is named only where the DNA matches it firmly. Rows may omit the clone size; those that give it use once, few, many or a size class.

cdr3_nt: TGTGCCAGCATTGGCGCGAAACGGAGGGAAAAACTGTTTTTT; cdr3_aa: CASIGAKRREKLFF; d_call: NA; clone_size: many; j_call: TRBJ1-4; v_call: TRBV28
cdr3_nt: TGTGCCTGGAGTGTGGTTTCGGGGCCAGGAACCTTT; cdr3_aa: CAWSVVSGPGTF; d_call: NA; clone_size: many; j_call: TRBJ1-1; v_call: TRBV30
cdr3_nt: TGTGCCAGCAGTTTCGGGGGAGGCGGTCAGCCCCAGCATTTT; cdr3_aa: CASSFGGGGQPQHF; d_call: NA; clone_size: NA; j_call: TRBJ1-5; v_call: TRBV12-3/TRBV12-4
cdr3_nt: TGTGCTAGTGGTTCGGTGACAGGGGCTACTGGAAACACCATATATTTT; cdr3_aa: CASGSVTGATGNTIYF; d_call: TRBD1; clone_size: NA; j_call: TRBJ1-3; v_call: TRBV12-5
cdr3_nt: TGCGCCAGCAGCCTCGGGCTATCGGCGGAGACCCAGTACTTC; cdr3_aa: CASSLGLSAETQYF; d_call: NA; clone_size: many; j_call: TRBJ2-5; v_call: TRBV5-1
cdr3_nt: TGTGCCTGGAGTTCGGCAGGGCTCCAGCATTTT; cdr3_aa: CAWSSAGLQHF; d_call: NA; clone_size: many; j_call: TRBJ1-5; v_call: TRBV30
cdr3_nt: TGTGCCAGCAGTCCGAGGGGACTTGCGGGGGACGACACTGAAGCTTTCTTT; cdr3_aa: CASSPRGLAGDDTEAFF; d_call: NA; clone_size: many; j_call: TRBJ1-1; v_call: TRBV12-3/TRBV12-4
cdr3_nt: TGCGCCAGCAGCTGGGACCCCGCGGGCAGAACGAACACCGGGGAGCTGTTTTTT; cdr3_aa: CASSWDPAGRTNTGELFF; d_call: NA; clone_size: many; j_call: TRBJ2-2; v_call: TRBV5-1
cdr3_nt: TGTGCCAGCAGCCCTCAAGGGAATATCCAAGAGACCCAGTACTTC; cdr3_aa: CASSPQGNIQETQYF; d_call: NA; clone_size: NA; j_call: TRBJ2-5; v_call: TRBV11-2
cdr3_nt: TGTGCCAGCAGCTCCACGACCTGGAACATTCAGTACTTC; cdr3_aa: CASSSTTWNIQYF; d_call: NA; clone_size: many; j_call: TRBJ2-4; v_call: TRBV7-9
cdr3_nt: TGTGCCTGGAGTGAGAAGAACCTACCTGGAAACACCATATATTTT; cdr3_aa: CAWSEKNLPGNTIYF; d_call: NA; clone_size: many; j_call: TRBJ1-3; v_call: TRBV30
cdr3_nt: TGTGCCAGCAGTTTAGTAATGGGACAGGGAACCTACGAGCAGTACTTC; cdr3_aa: CASSLVMGQGTYEQYF; d_call: TRBD1; clone_size: many; j_call: TRBJ2-7; v_call: TRBV12-3/TRBV12-4
cdr3_nt: TGTGCCCGGAGCGGTTCGGGACAGGGAAACGAGCAGTACTTC; cdr3_aa: CARSGSGQGNEQYF; d_call: TRBD1; clone_size: NA; j_call: TRBJ2-7; v_call: TRBV30
cdr3_nt: TGTGCCAGCAGTTACGGGACGGGGTTTGGTTTCTCCTACGAGCAGTACTTC; cdr3_aa: CASSYGTGFGFSYEQYF; d_call: NA; clone_size: NA; j_call: TRBJ2-7; v_call: TRBV6-2/TRBV6-3
cdr3_nt: TGTGCCAGCAGTTTTAGTCTAGCGGGAGCAGGCGGGGAGCTGTTTTTT; cdr3_aa: CASSFSLAGAGGELFF; d_call: TRBD2; clone_size: many; j_call: TRBJ2-2; v_call: TRBV12-3/TRBV12-4
cdr3_nt: TGTGCCAGCAGTGAGTTTCAGACAGGGACTTTCAATCAGCCCCAGCATTTT; cdr3_aa: CASSEFQTGTFNQPQHF; d_call: TRBD1; clone_size: many; j_call: TRBJ1-5; v_call: TRBV6-1
cdr3_nt: TGTGCCAGCAGTGAGACCCGGGAATGGGGCGGCTACACCTTC; cdr3_aa: CASSETREWGGYTF; d_call: NA; clone_size: many; j_call: TRBJ1-2; v_call: TRBV2
cdr3_nt: TGTGCCAGCAGTCAAGGGTCTTCCCAAGAGACCCAGTACTTC; cdr3_aa: CASSQGSSQETQYF; d_call: NA; clone_size: many; j_call: TRBJ2-5; v_call: TRBV2
cdr3_nt: TGTGCCTGGATAGGGGGCTTAGGCTACACCTTC; cdr3_aa: CAWIGGLGYTF; d_call: TRBD1; clone_size: many; j_call: TRBJ1-2; v_call: TRBV30
cdr3_nt: TGCGCCAGCAGTGGGGGCAAAGACGACACTGAAGCTTTCTTT; cdr3_aa: CASSGGKDDTEAFF; d_call: NA; clone_size: many; j_call: TRBJ1-1; v_call: TRBV10-1
cdr3_nt: TGTGCCAGCAGCGCTACCTTTGGCCTGTCTTACGAGCAGTACTTC; cdr3_aa: CASSATFGLSYEQYF; d_call: NA; clone_size: many; j_call: TRBJ2-7; v_call: TRBV13
cdr3_nt: TGCAGTGCGTTAGCGGGCCACAAAAACATTCAGTACTTC; cdr3_aa: CSALAGHKNIQYF; d_call: TRBD2; clone_size: many; j_call: TRBJ2-4; v_call: TRBV20-1
cdr3_nt: TGTGCCAGCAGCCCTCGACGGGTATCCATGGCCGGGGAGCTGTTTTTT; cdr3_aa: CASSPRRVSMAGELFF; d_call: NA; clone_size: many; j_call: TRBJ2-2; v_call: TRBV11-2
cdr3_nt: TGTGCCAGCAGTCCCCGGACTAGCGGGACCTTTTGGGAGCAGTACTTC; cdr3_aa: CASSPRTSGTFWEQYF; d_call: TRBD2; clone_size: many; j_call: TRBJ2-7; v_call: TRBV6-2/TRBV6-3
cdr3_nt: TGTGCCAGCAGCGTAACGGGACTCGCCTCGACCTACGAGCAGTACTTC; cdr3_aa: CASSVTGLASTYEQYF; d_call: NA; clone_size: few; j_call: TRBJ2-7; v_call: TRBV7-2
cdr3_nt: TGTGCCAGCAGCCCGGACAGTAGCTCCTACGAGCAGTACTTC; cdr3_aa: CASSPDSSSYEQYF; d_call: NA; clone_size: many; j_call: TRBJ2-7; v_call: TRBV7-2
cdr3_nt: TGTGCCAAAACCCCCGGGAAGGGCCAGTATAGCAATCAGCCCCAGCATTTT; cdr3_aa: CAKTPGKGQYSNQPQHF; d_call: NA; clone_size: many; j_call: TRBJ1-5; v_call: TRBV6-2/TRBV6-3
cdr3_nt: TGTGCCACCAGTGAGGGAGTGGGAAGTGAAGCTTTCTTT; cdr3_aa: CATSEGVGSEAFF; d_call: NA; clone_size: many; j_call: TRBJ1-1; v_call: TRBV24-1
cdr3_nt: TGTGCCAGCAGCCAGGGGGCAGGACGTGGGGCTGAAGCTTTCTTT; cdr3_aa: CASSQGAGRGAEAFF; d_call: NA; clone_size: many; j_call: TRBJ1-1; v_call: TRBV14
cdr3_nt: TGTGCCAGCAGCCAACAGGTCTCCTACGGGCAGTACTTC; cdr3_aa: CASSQQVSYGQYF; d_call: NA; clone_size: many; j_call: TRBJ2-7; v_call: TRBV11-2
cdr3_nt: TGTGCCAGCAGCTTAAGGGGTTCGGCGGGAGGAAAAGAGACCCAGTACTTC; cdr3_aa: CASSLRGSAGGKETQYF; d_call: TRBD2; clone_size: many; j_call: TRBJ2-5; v_call: TRBV11-2
cdr3_nt: TGTGCCAGCACCCCGGGACAGGCCCAAAAGACTTTCTTT; cdr3_aa: CASTPGQAQKTFF; d_call: TRBD1; clone_size: few; j_call: TRBJ1-1; v_call: TRBV6-1
cdr3_nt: TGCGCCAGCAGCCCCAGGTTTATGGCGGCAAACCAAGAGACCCAGTACTTC; cdr3_aa: CASSPRFMAANQETQYF; d_call: NA; clone_size: NA; j_call: TRBJ2-5; v_call: TRBV4-1